This T cell receptor beta chain was profiled in a study of beta chain features in type 1 diabetes. Study-level findings and limits: Shorter TCRB CDR3s, moderately but significantly so, were found in Type 1 diabetes patients in all four CD4+ subsets. Comparison showed that naive, central memory and Treg TCRB repertoires appeared more similar among patients than among healthy donors. VDJ junctions from type 1 diabetes patients carried fewer insertions and larger deletions. No resolution was reached here on whether HLA type influences TCRB rearrangement.

On this clone itself: What it binds is not known.

The isolated RNA, all of it, was reverse transcribed, so expressed TCRB transcripts were what got sequenced. Clones were sequenced by immunoSEQ multiplex PCR, and TCRdb holds only the in-frame ones, with some missing. This sample has 150,000 or so clones; around 8.3% occur once, and the top ten carry 0.54%. Sequences were obtained from central memory CD4+ T cells from blood. This TCR was sampled from a woman under 30 with type 1 diabetes.

The CDR3 nucleotides are TGTGCCAGCAGCTTATCCGGGACTTCCCGAGTCACCGGGGAGCTGTTTTTT. Encoded protein: CASSLSGTSRVTGELFF. The chain employs TRBV7-2 and TRBJ2-2, with a possible D match to TRBD2 (6 bases). The CDR3 is made up of 17 amino acids. Deletions cut 2 bases from V and 4 bases from J, with 17 bases between. The germline CDR1 and CDR2 sequences are SGHTA and FQGNSA. Together with reference TRBV7-2 and TRBJ2-2, the CDR3 gives the full variable domain: GAGVSQSPSNKVTEKGKDVELRCDPISGHTALYWYRQSLGQGLEFLIYFQGNSAPDKSGLPSDRFSAERTGGSVSTLTIQRTQQEDSAVYLCASSLSGTSRVTGELFFGEGSRLTVL.